This paragraph covers one T cell receptor beta chain sequence. TCRdb keeps only in-frame clones here, not all; method: immunoSEQ multiplex PCR. Of some 120,000 clones listed, around 94% are singletons. The study used thymus tissue resected during corrective heart surgery. This sample stems from a study of human thymus T cells. With 5 bases removed from V and 7 bases from J, the gap between germline ends came to 11 bases. There are 12 residues in the CDR3. CDR1 is SEHNR, CDR2 FQNEAQ, per germline (reference sequence). Sequencing was carried out using thymus tissue. This receptor was identified in a boy younger than two with a congenital heart defect but otherwise immunologically healthy. The rearrangement uses TRBV7-9 and TRBJ1-2; possible D gene TRBD1, 6 bases. The CDR3 reads CASSPLTGGYTF. CDR3 nucleotide sequence: TGTGCCAGCAGCCCCCTGACAGGTGGCTACACCTTC.